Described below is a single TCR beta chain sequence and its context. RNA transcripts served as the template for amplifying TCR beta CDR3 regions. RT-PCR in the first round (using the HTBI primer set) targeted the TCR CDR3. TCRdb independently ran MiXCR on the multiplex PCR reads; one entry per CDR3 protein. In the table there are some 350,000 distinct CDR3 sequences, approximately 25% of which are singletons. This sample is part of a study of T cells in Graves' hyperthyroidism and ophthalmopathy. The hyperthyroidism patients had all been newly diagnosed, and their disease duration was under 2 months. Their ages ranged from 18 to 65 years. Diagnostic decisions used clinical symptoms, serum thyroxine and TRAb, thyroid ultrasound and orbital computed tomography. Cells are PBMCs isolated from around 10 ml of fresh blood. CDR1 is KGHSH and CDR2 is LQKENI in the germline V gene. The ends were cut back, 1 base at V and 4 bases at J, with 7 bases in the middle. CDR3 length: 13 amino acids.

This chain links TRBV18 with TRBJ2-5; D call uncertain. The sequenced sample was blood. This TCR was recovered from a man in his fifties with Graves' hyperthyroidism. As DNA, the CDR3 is TGTGCCAGCTCACCACAAAGCTCAGAGACCCAGTACTTC. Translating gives CASSPQSSETQYF.